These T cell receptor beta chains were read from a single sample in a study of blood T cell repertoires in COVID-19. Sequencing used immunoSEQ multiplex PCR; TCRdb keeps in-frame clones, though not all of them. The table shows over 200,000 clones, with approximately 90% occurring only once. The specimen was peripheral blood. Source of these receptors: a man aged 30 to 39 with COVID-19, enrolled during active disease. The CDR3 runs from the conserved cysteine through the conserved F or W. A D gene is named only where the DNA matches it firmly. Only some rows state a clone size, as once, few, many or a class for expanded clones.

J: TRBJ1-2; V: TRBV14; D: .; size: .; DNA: TGTGCCAGCAGCCATGACAGGAATAACTATGGCTACACCTTC; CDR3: CASSHDRNNYGYTF
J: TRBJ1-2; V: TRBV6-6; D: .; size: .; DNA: TGTGCCAGCAGTTACTCTGGGGGCGGCTATGGCTACACCTTC; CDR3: CASSYSGGGYGYTF
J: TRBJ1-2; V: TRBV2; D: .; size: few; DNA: TGTGCCAGCAGTGAACTCACTCCTCACTATGGCTACACCTTC; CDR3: CASSELTPHYGYTF
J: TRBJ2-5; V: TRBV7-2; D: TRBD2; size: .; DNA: TGTGCCAGCAGCTCCCGGACTAGCGGGGGGGGAGAGACCCAGTACTTC; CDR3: CASSSRTSGGGETQYF
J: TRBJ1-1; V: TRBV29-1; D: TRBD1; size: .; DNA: TGCAGCGACGACAGGGCACACACTGAAGCTTTCTTT; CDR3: CSDDRAHTEAFF
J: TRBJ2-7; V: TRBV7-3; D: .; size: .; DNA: TGTGCCAGCAGCTTACACAGGAACTCCTACGAGCAGTACTTC; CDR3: CASSLHRNSYEQYF
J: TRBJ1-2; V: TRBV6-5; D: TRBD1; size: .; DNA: TGTGCCAGCAGTTTTCTACAGGGGTTGGGCGGCTACACCTTC; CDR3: CASSFLQGLGGYTF
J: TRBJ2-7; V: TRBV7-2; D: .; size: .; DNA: TGTGCCAGCAGCACCACCAGCGCTAGGCAGTACTTC; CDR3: CASSTTSARQYF
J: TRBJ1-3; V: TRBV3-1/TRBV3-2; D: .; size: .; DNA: TGTGCCAGCAGCCGGGAATCAGGGTACTCTGGAAACACCATATATTTT; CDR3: CASSRESGYSGNTIYF
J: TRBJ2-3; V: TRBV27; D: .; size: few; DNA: TGTGCCAGCAGTTTATATTCAGCGGTCACAGATACGCAGTATTTT; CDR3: CASSLYSAVTDTQYF
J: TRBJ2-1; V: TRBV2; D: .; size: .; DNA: TGTGCCAGCAGTGAGACTGGCCCTAACTCCTACAATGAGCAGTTCTTC; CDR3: CASSETGPNSYNEQFF
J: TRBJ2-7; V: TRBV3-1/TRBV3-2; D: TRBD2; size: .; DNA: TGTGCCAGCAGCCAAGTTATAGGCGGGGGCTACGAGCAGTACTTC; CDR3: CASSQVIGGGYEQYF
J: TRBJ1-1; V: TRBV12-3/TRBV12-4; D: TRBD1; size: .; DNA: TGTGCCAGCAGTTTGGGACAGTACACTGAAGCTTTCTTT; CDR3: CASSLGQYTEAFF
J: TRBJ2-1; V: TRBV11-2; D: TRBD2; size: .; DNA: TGTGCCAGCAGCTTATTTACCGGGAGGTTGGATGAGCAGTTCTTC; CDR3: CASSLFTGRLDEQFF
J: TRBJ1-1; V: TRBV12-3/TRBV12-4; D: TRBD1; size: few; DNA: TGTGCCAGCACCGTGACAGGGTCTACTGAAGCTTTCTTT; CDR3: CASTVTGSTEAFF
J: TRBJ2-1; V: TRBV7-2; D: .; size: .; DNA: TGTGCCAGCAGAAAGGGGTCTTACAATGAGCAGTTCTTC; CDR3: CASRKGSYNEQFF
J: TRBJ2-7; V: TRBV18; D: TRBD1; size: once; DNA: TGTGCCAGCTCACCGCCGGGACAGGGCGGCGAGCAGTACTTC; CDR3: CASSPPGQGGEQYF
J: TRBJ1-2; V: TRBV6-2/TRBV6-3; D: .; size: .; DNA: TGTGCCAGCAGTTACGGCCAGGGAAGTAACTATGGCTACACCTTC; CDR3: CASSYGQGSNYGYTF
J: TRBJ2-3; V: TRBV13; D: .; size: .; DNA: TGTGCCAGCCTCCAGGGGCGCGTTCAAGATACGCAGTATTTT; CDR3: CASLQGRVQDTQYF
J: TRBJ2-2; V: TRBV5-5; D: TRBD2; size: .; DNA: TGTGCCAGCAGCCTCCGGACTAGCGGGGGTGTCGCCGGGGAGCTGTTTTTT; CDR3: CASSLRTSGGVAGELFF
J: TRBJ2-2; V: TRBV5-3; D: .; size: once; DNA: TGTGCCAGTACGGGCTTGGGGCTCGAGAACACCGGGGAGCTGTTTTTT; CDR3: CASTGLGLENTGELFF
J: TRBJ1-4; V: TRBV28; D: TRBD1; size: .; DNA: TGTGCCAGCAGTTTACCTTCAGGGGGCGGTGAAAAACTGTTTTTT; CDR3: CASSLPSGGGEKLFF
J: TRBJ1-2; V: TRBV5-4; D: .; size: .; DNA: TGTGCCAGCAGCTTGGTTTATAGCTATGGCTACACCTTC; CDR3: CASSLVYSYGYTF
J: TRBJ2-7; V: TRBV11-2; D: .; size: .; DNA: TGTGCCAGCAGCTCATCACTAGTTCTCTACGAGCAGTACTTC; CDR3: CASSSSLVLYEQYF
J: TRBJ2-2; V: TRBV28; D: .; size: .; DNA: TGTGCCAGCTCTCAGGCTTCCCAACGGGGGGAGCTGTTTTTT; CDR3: CASSQASQRGELFF
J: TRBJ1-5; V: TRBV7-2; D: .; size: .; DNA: TGTGCCAGCAGCTTAGCGCTTGGGGGGGCCGGTCAGCCCCAGCATTTT; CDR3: CASSLALGGAGQPQHF
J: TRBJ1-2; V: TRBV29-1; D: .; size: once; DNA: TGCAGCGTAGCAGGGAGGAGGAACTATGGCTACACCTTC; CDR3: CSVAGRRNYGYTF
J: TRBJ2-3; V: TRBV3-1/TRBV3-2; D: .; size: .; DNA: TGTGCCAGCAGCCAAGGACAGGTCACAGATACGCAGTATTTT; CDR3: CASSQGQVTDTQYF